A selection of T cell receptor beta chains follows, all from one sample in a study of a mutant IDH1 vaccine in newly diagnosed glioma. Measured with immunoSEQ multiplex PCR; TCRdb has only the in-frame clones, and not every one. The data contain approximately 51,000 clones, around 78% of them singletons. These TCRs are of unknown antigen specificity. Specimen: PBMCs, collected from a glioma patient whose treatment included an IDH1 peptide vaccine. The receptors originated from a middle-aged woman with glioma. The CDR3 runs from the conserved cysteine through the conserved F or W. A D gene is named only where the DNA matches it firmly. Clone size is not always given. Where it is, it says once, few, many or a class for expanded clones.

abundance: NA; d_gene: NA; v_gene: TRBV5-1; j_gene: TRBJ2-2; CDR3nt: TGCGCCAGCAATGGGGGGGGCGGCGCCGGGGAGCTGTTTTTT; CDR3aa: CASNGGGGAGELFF
abundance: NA; d_gene: NA; v_gene: TRBV30; j_gene: TRBJ2-5; CDR3nt: TGTGCCTGGACAGGGGGGGGGCGGGCCCAGTACTTC; CDR3aa: CAWTGGGRAQYF
abundance: NA; d_gene: TRBD1; v_gene: TRBV2; j_gene: TRBJ1-5; CDR3nt: TGTGCCAGCAGCAGAGACAGGGGAAGCAATCAGCCCCAGCATTTT; CDR3aa: CASSRDRGSNQPQHF
abundance: NA; d_gene: NA; v_gene: TRBV7-2; j_gene: TRBJ2-5; CDR3nt: TGTGCCAGCAGCGATTCCAGCCGGAAAGAGACCCAGTACTTC; CDR3aa: CASSDSSRKETQYF
abundance: NA; d_gene: TRBD2; v_gene: TRBV2; j_gene: TRBJ2-7; CDR3nt: TGTGCCAGCACCGAAAAGGGAGGGGTAAACGAGCAGTACTTC; CDR3aa: CASTEKGGVNEQYF
abundance: NA; d_gene: TRBD1; v_gene: TRBV10-3; j_gene: TRBJ1-2; CDR3nt: TGTGCCACCGGACAGGCTGACTATGGCTACACCTTC; CDR3aa: CATGQADYGYTF
abundance: NA; d_gene: NA; v_gene: TRBV10-3; j_gene: TRBJ2-1; CDR3nt: TGTGCCATCTCATACAGAAACAATGAGCAGTTCTTC; CDR3aa: CAISYRNNEQFF
abundance: few; d_gene: NA; v_gene: TRBV6-1; j_gene: TRBJ2-2; CDR3nt: TGTGCCAGCAGAATCTCAGGGGGGACCGGGGAGCTGTTTTTT; CDR3aa: CASRISGGTGELFF
abundance: NA; d_gene: TRBD1; v_gene: TRBV11-2; j_gene: TRBJ2-7; CDR3nt: TGTGCCAGCAGCTTAACCCGGGACAGGCTCTACGAGCAGTACTTC; CDR3aa: CASSLTRDRLYEQYF
abundance: NA; d_gene: NA; v_gene: TRBV6-5; j_gene: TRBJ1-5; CDR3nt: TGTGCCAGCAGTTACCAGGCGGGGCATCAGCCCCAGCATTTT; CDR3aa: CASSYQAGHQPQHF
abundance: NA; d_gene: NA; v_gene: TRBV12-5; j_gene: TRBJ2-7; CDR3nt: TGTGCTAGTGGTCACAGGGTAGGGGGCTACGAGCAGTACTTC; CDR3aa: CASGHRVGGYEQYF
abundance: once; d_gene: NA; v_gene: TRBV5-6; j_gene: TRBJ2-3; CDR3nt: TGTGCCAGCAGCCGGGTGGGGGCTAGCGAGACGACGCAGTATTTT; CDR3aa: CASSRVGASETTQYF
abundance: NA; d_gene: NA; v_gene: TRBV29-1; j_gene: TRBJ2-7; CDR3nt: TGCAGCGTTGAAACGGCCGGCGAGAGCTACGAGCAGTACTTC; CDR3aa: CSVETAGESYEQYF
abundance: NA; d_gene: TRBD1; v_gene: TRBV29-1; j_gene: TRBJ2-1; CDR3nt: TGCAGCGCCGACAGGGGGCTTTACAATGAGCAGTTCTTC; CDR3aa: CSADRGLYNEQFF